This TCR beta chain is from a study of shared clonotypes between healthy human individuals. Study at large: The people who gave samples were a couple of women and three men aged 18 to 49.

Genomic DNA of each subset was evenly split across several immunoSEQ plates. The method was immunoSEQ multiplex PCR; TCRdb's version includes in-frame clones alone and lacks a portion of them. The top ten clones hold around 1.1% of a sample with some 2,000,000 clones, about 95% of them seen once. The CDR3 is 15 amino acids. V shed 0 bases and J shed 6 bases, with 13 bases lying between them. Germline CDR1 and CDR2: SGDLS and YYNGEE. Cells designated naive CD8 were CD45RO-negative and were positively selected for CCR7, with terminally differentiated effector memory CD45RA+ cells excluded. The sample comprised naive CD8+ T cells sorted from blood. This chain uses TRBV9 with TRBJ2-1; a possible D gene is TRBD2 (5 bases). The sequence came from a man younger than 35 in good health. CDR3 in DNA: TGTGCCAGCAGCGTAGATGGTGGGAGTTCCAATGAGCAGTTCTTC. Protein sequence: CASSVDGGSSNEQFF. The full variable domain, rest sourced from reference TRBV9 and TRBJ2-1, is DSGVTQTPKHLITATGQRVTLRCSPRSGDLSVYWYQQSLDQGLQFLIQYYNGEERAKGNILERFSAQQFPDLHSELNLSSLELGDSALYFCASSVDGGSSNEQFFGPGTRLTVL.